This T cell receptor (beta chain) was sequenced during a study of neurological immune-mediated disorders. This clonotype was seen ten or more times. The method for making cDNA was 5'RACE, and it used 10-nucleotide random UMIs. Over 190 million TCR-beta sequences from 15-18 subjects came from every sequencing run. One entry per CDR3 protein results from TCRdb running MiXCR on the 5' RACE reads. The sample yields 50,000 or so distinct CDR3 sequences, under 30% seen once. Individuals who volunteered at a blood bank located in Maryland, USA, made up the group of healthy controls. Unsorted libraries were prepared from 2 million PBMCs held at -80 C. The CDR3 length is 14 residues. CDR1 and CDR2 from the germline V gene are SGHRS and YFSETQ. V was pared by 1 base and J by 8 bases, with 10 bases between.

Sample: PBMCs. This sequence joins TRBV5-1 and TRBJ1-6; D uncertain. The origin of this receptor is a woman aged 70-85 years in good health. The CDR3 sequence: CASSLSWGDSPLHF. As DNA, the CDR3 is TGCGCCAGCAGCTTGTCGTGGGGAGATTCACCCCTCCACTTT.